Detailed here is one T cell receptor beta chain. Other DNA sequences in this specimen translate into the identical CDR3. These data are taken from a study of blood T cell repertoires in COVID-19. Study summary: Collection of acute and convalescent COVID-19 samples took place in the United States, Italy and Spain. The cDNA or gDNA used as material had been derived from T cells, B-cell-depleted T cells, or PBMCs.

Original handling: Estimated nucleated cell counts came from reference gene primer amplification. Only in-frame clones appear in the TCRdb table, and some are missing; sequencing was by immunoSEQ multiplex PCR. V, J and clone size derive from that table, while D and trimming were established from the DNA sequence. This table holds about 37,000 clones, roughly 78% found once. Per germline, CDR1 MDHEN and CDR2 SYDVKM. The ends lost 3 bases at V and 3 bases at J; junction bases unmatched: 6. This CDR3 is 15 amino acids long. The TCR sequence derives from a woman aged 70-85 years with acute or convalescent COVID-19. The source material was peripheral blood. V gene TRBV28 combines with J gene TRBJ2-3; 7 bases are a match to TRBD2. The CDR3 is CASSLRGLGTDTQYF. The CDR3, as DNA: TGTGCCAGCAGTTTGCGGGGGTTGGGGACAGATACGCAGTATTTT.